This T cell receptor beta chain emerged from a study of blood T cell repertoires in COVID-19. Clones were read by immunoSEQ multiplex PCR, and TCRdb kept only the in-frame ones, dropping some. The sample contains roughly 140,000 clones, about 80% of which appear only once. The receptor was isolated from a human donor in a cohort sampled during active COVID-19. The sample taken for sequencing was peripheral blood.

The CDR3 DNA follows: TGTGCCAGCAGCTCCCTGTCGGCTGAAGCTTTCTTT. Translated, it gives CASSSLSAEAFF. The gene calls are TRBV3-1 (or the pseudogene TRBV3-2) and TRBJ1-1; no firm D call. The germline V and J ends were trimmed by 5 bases and 6 bases, with 10 bases remaining between them. This CDR3 spans 12 amino acids. CDR1 and CDR2 from the germline V gene are LGHDT and YNNKEL (reference sequence).